This TCR beta chain is drawn from a study of tumor and adjacent non-tumor tissue in lung cancer. Study-level background: Patients comprised about a dozen adenocarcinoma, 2 squamous cell carcinoma and 1 small cell lung cancer. The patients, around 9 men and roughly 5 women, were roughly 30 to 76 with stage I to III disease.

The template was RNA from unsorted bulk tissue. TCRbeta libraries were built with three rounds of nested PCR, modified from ARM-PCR. TCRdb ran MiXCR on the multiplex PCR reads and lists one entry per CDR3 protein. Altogether about 110,000 distinct CDR3 sequences are present, roughly 84% being singletons, with the ten largest covering approximately 22%. As for this clonotype: At one end, the junction sequence differs from germline, possibly due to a read error.

Germline lookup yields CDR1 LGHNA and CDR2 YSLEER. The CDR3 has 14 amino acids. The receptor was isolated from an older man with non-small cell lung cancer. This rearrangement joins TRBV4-3 to TRBJ1-2; TRBD1 is a possible D gene (5 bases). Material: lung tumor tissue. The CDR3 DNA follows: TGTGCCAGCAGCCAAGACCTCGGGGCAGGACGCTACGCCTTC. Amino acid sequence: CASSQDLGAGRYAF.